One and the same sample provided the 29 T cell receptor beta chains below, sequenced in a study of control samples from healthy donors and cancer patients (dated by TCRdb to the early 2020s). The receptor library was made with the immunoSEQ multiplex PCR assay. TCRdb holds this immuneACCESS table with in-frame rearrangements only. Some clones are missing; in checked studies, unresolved V genes explain under half, and the rest has no known cause. The sample profile shows over 40,000 clones; around nine tenths of them were found once. Jointly, the top ten make up over 35% of the sample. The sample consisted of PBMCs. These receptor sequences come from a man between 45 and 60 years old with head and neck cancer.

The chain uses TRBV30 and TRBJ2-2; no clear D gene. The CDR3 runs 12 residues. V lost 2 bases to trimming and J lost 5 bases, with 6 bases between them. CDR1 and CDR2 (germline): GTSNPN, SVGIG (reference sequence). The CDR3, as DNA: TGTGCCTGGAGTACCCGGACCGGGGAGCTGTTTTTT. It encodes CAWSTRTGELFF.

V usage is TRBV5-6 and J usage is TRBJ2-5; D might be TRBD2 (7 bases). The germline V and J ends were trimmed by 5 bases and 5 bases, with 16 bases remaining between them. The CDR3 is 14 residues long. Looked up from germline, CDR1 is SGHDT and CDR2 is YYEEEE. The CDR3 DNA reads TGTGCCAGCAGTGGGGGGGGGCCCGCGGAGACCCAGTACTTC. It encodes CASSGGGPAETQYF.

The chain carries TRBV19 and TRBJ1-5, with D unresolved. Between the trimmed V and J ends, which lost 6 bases and 0 bases, there was a span of 12 bases. The CDR3 totals 15 residues. CDR1 and CDR2 (germline): LNHDA, SQIVND (reference sequence). CDR3 sequence reads: CASSGPTYSNQPQHF. CDR3 in DNA: TGTGCCAGTAGCGGACCGACTTATAGCAATCAGCCCCAGCATTTT.

The rearrangement joins TRBV7-2 to TRBJ2-3; 8 bases agree with TRBD2. Germline trimming cut 10 bases from V and 6 bases from J; bases unmatched to any gene: 12. The CDR3 contains 14 residues. CDR1 is SGHTA and CDR2 is FQGNSA in the germline V gene. CDR3 nucleotides: TGTGCCACCACAGAACGGGGGGGCCTTGATACGCAGTATTTT. Translating it yields CATTERGGLDTQYF.

The V call is TRBV5-4, the J call TRBJ1-2, with 7 nucleotides matching TRBD1. In germline, CDR1 is SGHNT, CDR2 YYREEE (reference sequence). The CDR3 has 15 amino acids. J gave up 4 bases and V 0 bases, and 6 bases lay outside the gene matches. The CDR3 sequence is CASSLEGGQAYGYTF. In DNA form, the CDR3 reads TGTGCCAGCAGCTTGGAGGGAGGACAGGCCTATGGCTACACCTTC.

The chain carries TRBV5-4 and TRBJ1-1; 7 bases fit TRBD1. The V gene's germline CDR1 is SGHNT and CDR2 YYREEE (reference sequence). This CDR3 is built from 15 residues. V shed 3 bases and J 0 bases; nucleotides not matched to a gene: 5. CDR3 sequence: CASSWAGQMNTEAFF. CDR3 DNA: TGTGCCAGCAGCTGGGCGGGACAGATGAACACTGAAGCTTTCTTT.

The chain uses TRBV7-8 and TRBJ2-7, with 9 bases matching TRBD1. Germline V CDR1 and CDR2: SGHVS, FQNEAQ. The junction had 5 bases not matched to a gene; V was cut back by 1 base and J by 4 bases. This CDR3 region has 15 residues. This CDR3 reads CASSLGTGELYEQYF. In DNA, the CDR3 is TGTGCCAGCAGCTTAGGGACAGGGGAACTATACGAGCAGTACTTC.

To note about this clone: Other DNA sequences in the sample encode the same CDR3. The genes are TRBV12-3 or TRBV12-4 and TRBJ1-1; D call uncertain. V was cut by 1 base and J by 1 base, with 4 bases left in between. The CDR3 spans 13 residues. As DNA, the CDR3 is TGTGCCAGCAGTTTAGAGGGGAACACTGAAGCTTTCTTT. This translates into CASSLEGNTEAFF.

J is TRBJ1-2 and V is TRBV19; 9 bases map to TRBD1. V shed 9 bases, J shed 6 bases, and the junction held 5 bases outside the gene matches. Germline V gene lookup returns CDR1 LNHDA and CDR2 SQIVND (reference sequence). The CDR3 is made up of 12 amino acids. CDR3 sequence: CASKDRGNGYTF. In nucleotides, the CDR3 is TGTGCCAGCAAGGACAGGGGCAATGGCTACACCTTC.

V is TRBV6-1 and J is TRBJ1-5; D gene uncertain. The CDR3 runs to 15 residues. Trimming left V 1 base short and J 3 bases short, with 10 bases between. In germline, CDR1 is MNHNS, CDR2 SASEGT. CDR3 sequence (DNA): TGTGCCAGCAGTGAAGTGGGTCTGATCAATCAGCCCCAGCATTTT. Encoded protein: CASSEVGLINQPQHF.

Here the CDR3 DNA reads TGCGCCAGCAGCCCATCCCCAGGGGCCTCTCAGCCCCAGCATTTT. Amino acid sequence: CASSPSPGASQPQHF. The chain uses TRBV5-1 and TRBJ1-5; TRBD1 might be the D (6 bases). Germline assignment: CDR1 SGHRS and CDR2 YFSETQ. This CDR3 is built from 15 residues. Trimming cost V 4 bases and J 6 bases, with 17 bases left between them.

This chain links TRBV9 with TRBJ2-2; TRBD2 aligns across 9 bases. Germline lookup yields CDR1 SGDLS and CDR2 YYNGEE. V was pared by 2 bases and J by 5 bases, with 4 bases of the junction left unmatched. The CDR3 is made up of 15 amino acids. CDR3 sequence reads: CASSVSGGRTGELFF. In DNA form, the CDR3 reads TGTGCCAGCAGCGTGAGCGGGGGGAGGACCGGGGAGCTGTTTTTT.

This clone turned up a few times. This rearrangement joins TRBV19 to TRBJ1-5; 9 nucleotides agree with TRBD1. The trim removed 3 bases at V and 4 bases at J, leaving 4 bases unmatched. The CDR3 sequence is 15 residues long. The germline V gene has CDR1 LNHDA and CDR2 SQIVND (reference sequence). The CDR3 DNA reads TGTGCCAGTAGTATTATGGGACAGGGTAATCAGCCCCAGCATTTT. It yields the protein CASSIMGQGNQPQHF.

The V gene is TRBV5-4, the J gene TRBJ2-5, with 10 bases identical to TRBD2. Germline V gene sequence: CDR1 SGHNT, CDR2 YYREEE (reference sequence). After removal of 4 bases from V and 3 bases from J, the junction contained 3 bases not matched to a gene. This CDR3 region has 14 residues. The CDR3 is CASSTSGVEETQYF. In DNA form, the CDR3 reads TGTGCCAGCAGCACTAGCGGGGTAGAAGAGACCCAGTACTTC.

This clone occurred once. The chain combines TRBV3-1 (or the pseudogene TRBV3-2) with TRBJ2-1; no clear D. CDR1 is LGHDT, CDR2 YNNKEL, per germline (reference sequence). The CDR3 is made up of 13 amino acids. V lost 4 bases and J 8 bases, leaving 12 bases between the germline ends. CDR3 coding DNA: TGTGCCAGCAGCCGCTCCCAGAACGATGAGCAGTTCTTC. Protein product: CASSRSQNDEQFF.

The chain carries TRBV19 and TRBJ1-2, with TRBD1 matching 7 bases. J lost 5 bases, V lost 4 bases, and 10 bases had no gene match. The CDR3 runs to 15 residues. Germline V gene sequence: CDR1 LNHDA, CDR2 SQIVND (reference sequence). CDR3 region: CASSKSTGTFYGYTF. CDR3 coding DNA: TGTGCCAGTAGTAAGTCGACAGGGACCTTTTATGGCTACACCTTC.

The gene calls are TRBV25-1 and TRBJ1-1, with no clear D. Trimming stripped 3 bases from V and 7 bases from J, with 9 bases between. This CDR3 region has 12 residues. CDR1 and CDR2 from the germline V gene are MGHDK and SYGVNS. For the CDR3, the DNA is TGTGCCAGCAGTGATCCCGGGGTTGAAGCTTTCTTT. This gives the protein CASSDPGVEAFF.

The rearrangement joins TRBV6-1 to TRBJ2-2; no clear D gene. Between the trimmed V and J ends, which lost 4 bases and 5 bases, there was a span of 17 bases. The germline CDR1 and CDR2 sequences are MNHNS and SASEGT. CDR3 length equals 16 residues. Here the CDR3 DNA reads TGTGCCAGCAGTGTTGGGTACGGGTACACAACCGGGGAGCTGTTTTTT. It encodes CASSVGYGYTTGELFF.

This rearrangement joins TRBV30 to TRBJ2-7, with 8 nucleotides matching TRBD1. The CDR3 sequence is 18 residues long. Germline V lookup: CDR1 GTSNPN, CDR2 SVGIG (reference sequence). V shed 0 bases, J shed 0 bases, and the junction held 13 bases outside the gene matches. CDR3: CAWSVSPTRTGSSYEQYF. The CDR3, as DNA: TGTGCCTGGAGTGTATCCCCCACCCGGACAGGGAGCTCCTACGAGCAGTACTTC.

The rearrangement uses TRBV14 and TRBJ2-7; 9 nucleotides line up with TRBD2. J lost 4 bases, V lost 3 bases, and 7 bases had no gene match. The CDR3 contains 15 residues. Germline CDR1 SGHDN, CDR2 FVKESK. CDR3 loop: CASSQATSGVYEQYF. CDR3 nucleotide sequence: TGTGCCAGCAGCCAGGCGACTAGCGGCGTTTACGAGCAGTACTTC. Filled out from reference TRBV14 and TRBJ2-7, the complete variable domain reads EAGVTQFPSHSVIEKGQTVTLRCDPISGHDNLYWYRRVMGKEIKFLLHFVKESKQDESGMPNNRFLAERTGGTYSTLKVQPAELEDSGVYFCASSQATSGVYEQYFGPGTRLTVT.

J is TRBJ2-7 and V is TRBV7-3; TRBD1 aligns across 10 bases. After removal of 2 bases from V and 4 bases from J, the junction contained 2 bases not matched to a gene. The CDR3 runs to 14 residues. CDR1 is SGHTA, CDR2 FQGTGA, per germline. The DNA of the CDR3 is TGTGCCAGCAGCTTAGACAGGGGGCCGTACGAGCAGTACTTC. This gives the protein CASSLDRGPYEQYF.

The genes are TRBV9 and TRBJ2-1, with 11 nucleotides matching TRBD2. From germline, CDR1 is SGDLS and CDR2 YYNGEE. V was pared by 0 bases and J by 6 bases, with 2 bases of the junction left unmatched. The CDR3 sequence is 15 residues long. The DNA for the CDR3 is TGTGCCAGCAGCGTAGCTCTAGCGGGAGGCAATGAGCAGTTCTTC. It codes for CASSVALAGGNEQFF. Looking up the rest from reference TRBV9 and TRBJ2-1 gives the full variable domain: DSGVTQTPKHLITATGQRVTLRCSPRSGDLSVYWYQQSLDQGLQFLIQYYNGEERAKGNILERFSAQQFPDLHSELNLSSLELGDSALYFCASSVALAGGNEQFFGPGTRLTVL.

The V gene is TRBV30, the J gene TRBJ1-3; the D is unclear. The V gene's germline CDR1 is GTSNPN and CDR2 SVGIG (reference sequence). The ends were cut back, 5 bases at V and 0 bases at J, with 11 bases in the middle. CDR3 size: 14 residues. CDR3: CAWGDFFSGNTIYF. As DNA, the CDR3 is TGTGCCTGGGGTGACTTTTTCTCTGGAAACACCATATATTTT.

CDR3: CAWSRGQGAGGYTF. In DNA, the CDR3 is TGTGCCTGGAGTCGAGGACAGGGGGCGGGGGGCTACACCTTC. This rearrangement joins TRBV30 to TRBJ1-2; 11 bases are a match to TRBD1. CDR1 and CDR2 from the germline V gene are GTSNPN and SVGIG (reference sequence). The CDR3 spans 14 residues. J was trimmed by 8 bases and V by 2 bases; bases with no gene match: 7.

The chain uses TRBV5-1 and TRBJ1-2; 7 nucleotides align to TRBD1. Germline trimming cut 0 bases from V and 1 base from J; bases unmatched to any gene: 3. Germline V lookup: CDR1 SGHRS, CDR2 YFSETQ. This CDR3 region has 15 residues. The CDR3 DNA is TGCGCCAGCAGCTTGGACAGGGGTAGTAACTATGGCTACACCTTC. Translating it yields CASSLDRGSNYGYTF.

This clone has just one count. This chain uses TRBV5-5 with TRBJ2-3; 9 positions match TRBD1. This CDR3 has 14 residues. With V trimmed by 4 bases and J by 5 bases, 5 bases remained unmatched. Germline V gene lookup returns CDR1 SGHKS and CDR2 YYEKEE (reference sequence). The CDR3 loop reads CASSPGQGVDTQYF. The DNA for the CDR3 is TGTGCCAGCAGCCCGGGACAGGGAGTAGATACGCAGTATTTT.

The rearrangement links TRBV11-2 to TRBJ2-5, with 7 bases that match TRBD2. This CDR3 has 13 residues. CDR1 is SGHAT and CDR2 is FQNNGV in the germline V gene. Trimming took 4 bases from V and 5 from J; bases not matched to a gene: 4. CDR3 loop: CASSSGGWETQYF. CDR3 bases: TGTGCCAGCAGCTCCGGGGGGTGGGAGACCCAGTACTTC.

This clone was observed a single time. This sequence joins TRBV7-2 and TRBJ2-7; maybe TRBD2 (5 bases). CDR3 length equals 15 residues. The germline V and J ends were trimmed by 5 bases and 1 base, with 15 bases remaining between them. Germline values: CDR1 SGHTA, CDR2 FQGNSA. The CDR3 protein is CASSPDGGLSYEQYF. The CDR3 DNA is TGTGCCAGCAGCCCGGACGGAGGCCTTTCCTACGAGCAGTACTTC.

This clone came up once. The chain uses TRBV5-1 and TRBJ2-5, with D possibly TRBD1 on 5 matching bases. This CDR3 region has 14 residues. V shed 5 bases and J shed 2 bases, with 13 bases lying between them. Germline-derived CDR1 and CDR2 are SGHRS and YFSETQ. The CDR3 nucleotides are TGCGCCAGCAGTTCTAGACAGATACAAGAGACCCAGTACTTC. It yields the protein CASSSRQIQETQYF. The entire variable domain, with the rest obtained from reference TRBV5-1 and TRBJ2-5, is as follows: KAGVTQTPRYLIKTRGQQVTLSCSPISGHRSVSWYQQTPGQGLQFLFEYFSETQRNKGNFPGRFSGRQFSNSRSEMNVSTLELGDSALYLCASSSRQIQETQYFGPGTRLLVL.